The source of this TCR beta chain is a study of blood T cell repertoires in COVID-19. Study-level information: From the United States, Italy and Spain came samples of acute and convalescent COVID-19. In each case, the material was cDNA or gDNA derived from T cells, B-cell-depleted T cells, or PBMCs.

V lost 5 bases and J 4 bases, leaving 13 bases between the germline ends. Germline V gene sequence: CDR1 MGHRA, CDR2 YSYEKL. The CDR3 has 14 amino acids. As processed by the authors: How many nucleated cells were present was estimated from reference gene primer amplification. Libraries were prepared by immunoSEQ multiplex PCR; TCRdb keeps only in-frame clonotypes and omits some of them. V, J and clone size were drawn from that table, and D and trimming were deduced from the DNA. The sample comprises about 80,000 clones, approximately 88% of which are singletons, and 4.5% to 6% rests with the top ten.

The rearrangement links TRBV4-1 to TRBJ2-3; TRBD2 is a possible D gene (6 bases). Sequences were obtained from peripheral blood. This receptor was obtained from a woman aged 80 or over with active or convalescent COVID-19. This CDR3 is CASSALGGSDTQYF. CDR3 DNA: TGCGCCAGCAGCGCCCTCGGAGGGTCAGATACGCAGTATTTT.